What follows are 8 T cell receptor beta chains derived from one specimen sequenced in a study of T cells in Graves' hyperthyroidism and ophthalmopathy. It was RNA transcripts that yielded the amplified TCR beta CDR3 regions. The HTBI primer set drove a first-round RT-PCR of the TCR CDR3. Each CDR3 protein is one row after TCRdb ran MiXCR on the multiplex PCR reads. The table shows more than 300,000 distinct CDR3 sequences, with about 18% occurring only once. The source material was blood. These receptors were taken from a woman in her thirties with Graves' hyperthyroidism that later progressed to Graves' ophthalmopathy.

This clonotype was counted at least ten times. The chain uses TRBV6-1 and TRBJ2-1; no clear D gene. CDR3 size: 14 residues. From germline, CDR1 is MNHNS and CDR2 SASEGT. V lost 6 bases, J lost 2 bases, and 11 bases lay in between. CDR3 region: CASRKTPTYNEQFF. Here the CDR3 DNA reads TGTGCCAGCAGGAAGACTCCCACCTACAATGAGCAGTTCTTC.

This clonotype appeared many times. J is TRBJ1-1 and V is TRBV7-2; no firm D call. V lost 4 bases to trimming and J lost 0 bases, with 9 bases between them. The CDR3 length is 14 residues. From germline, CDR1 is SGHTA and CDR2 FQGNSA. The CDR3 DNA is TGTGCCAGCAGCTACTGGAGGATGAACACTGAAGCTTTCTTT. This encodes CASSYWRMNTEAFF.

The V gene is TRBV16, the J gene TRBJ1-1; 7 positions agree with TRBD1. With V trimmed by 3 bases and J by 6 bases, 13 bases remained unmatched. The CDR3 spans 16 residues. The V gene's germline CDR1 is KGHSY and CDR2 FQNENV. CDR3 protein: CASSQAPTGHYAEAFF. Written as DNA, the CDR3 is TGTGCCAGCAGCCAGGCGCCGACAGGGCATTATGCTGAAGCTTTCTTT.

In this sample, this clonotype turned up many times. The J gene is TRBJ2-3, the V gene TRBV2, with 8 bases identical to TRBD1. Germline CDR1 is SNHLY and CDR2 is FYNNEI. This CDR3 is built from 17 residues. The V segment lost 1 base and the J segment 1 base; nucleotides outside the gene matches: 7. The CDR3 DNA reads TGTGCCAGCAGTGAAGGGACAGGGTATCTGGGCACAGATACGCAGTATTTT. Amino acids: CASSEGTGYLGTDTQYF. Together with reference TRBV2 and TRBJ2-3, the CDR3 gives the full variable domain: EPEVTQTPSHQVTQMGQEVILRCVPISNHLYFYWYRQILGQKVEFLVSFYNNEISEKSEIFDDQFSVERPDGSNFTLKIRSTKLEDSAMYFCASSEGTGYLGTDTQYFGPGTRLTVL.

This clonotype was counted ten times or more. The chain has TRBV11-1 and TRBJ1-2; TRBD1 might be the D (6 bases). CDR1 is SGHAT, CDR2 FQDESV, per germline (reference sequence). This CDR3 spans 14 amino acids. Trimming took off 4 bases at V and 4 bases at J, with 13 bases between the two ends. The CDR3 bases are TGTGCCAGCAGCTCCCCGACAGGCATCTATGGCTACACCTTC. Translation gives CASSSPTGIYGYTF.

The chain employs TRBV12-3 or TRBV12-4 and TRBJ2-5; tentatively, D is TRBD2 (5 bases). This CDR3 spans 16 amino acids. Trimming removed 1 base from V and 5 bases from J, with 17 bases in between. CDR3 loop: CASSLGAHRSGETQYF. The CDR3 region has the DNA TGTGCCAGCAGTTTAGGGGCCCACCGCTCGGGGGAGACCCAGTACTTC.

This clonotype has a count of ten or more. CDR3: CASSYKVEVYGYTF. CDR3 coding DNA: TGTGCCAGCAGTTATAAGGTGGAGGTCTATGGCTACACCTTC. The chain has TRBV6-1 and TRBJ1-2; no clear D. The CDR3 length is 14 residues. The ends were cut back, 5 bases at V and 4 bases at J, with 14 bases in the middle. Germline V gene data show CDR1 as MNHNS and CDR2 as SASEGT.

The chain links TRBV6-1 to TRBJ1-5, with 8 positions matching TRBD1. After removal of 6 bases from V and 12 bases from J, the junction contained 10 bases not matched to a gene. Germline assignment: CDR1 MNHNS and CDR2 SASEGT. This CDR3 comprises 13 residues. CDR3 DNA sequence: TGTGCCAGCAGGGGACAGGCTGTCCTCGACCAGCATTTT. Translating gives CASRGQAVLDQHF.